This TCR beta chain was sequenced in a study of blood T cell repertoires in COVID-19. Clones were read by immunoSEQ multiplex PCR, and TCRdb kept only the in-frame ones, dropping some. The data hold about 410,000 clones, with around 89% observed a single time. The CDR3 totals 15 residues. Trimming shortened V by 3 bases and J by 7 bases, and 15 bases separated the two germline ends. Germline CDR1 is MGHDK and CDR2 is SYGVNS. The chain uses TRBV25-1 and TRBJ1-4; D perhaps matches TRBD1 (6 bases). Sample: peripheral blood. The clonotype originates from a woman in her thirties or forties with COVID-19, enrolled during active disease. In DNA, the CDR3 is TGTGCCAGCAGTGACCCGACAGGACTCTCTGAAAAACTGTTTTTT. Encoded protein: CASSDPTGLSEKLFF.